This T cell receptor (beta chain) was documented in a study of blood T cells in healthy people across ages. Russia was home to the donors, healthy Caucasian individuals aged about 6 to 100. From germline, CDR1 is MNHEY and CDR2 SVGAGI. The CDR3 is 13 residues long. Trimming cost V 4 bases and J 9 bases, with 16 bases left between them. Through a sample-barcoded 5' primer and a J-beta primer mix, a second PCR was run for about 6 to 11 cycles. TCRdb re-analysed the 5' RACE reads in MiXCR, keeping a single row per CDR3 protein. Of about 1.5 million distinct CDR3 sequences listed, less than 45% are singletons.

Sample: blood. This clonotype was sampled from a woman under 30 in good health. V usage is TRBV6-5 and J usage is TRBJ2-7; weak D call: TRBD2 (5 bases). The CDR3 loop is CASSLGSGSGQYF. The DNA of the CDR3 is TGTGCCAGCAGTTTGGGTTCGGGGTCCGGGCAGTACTTC.